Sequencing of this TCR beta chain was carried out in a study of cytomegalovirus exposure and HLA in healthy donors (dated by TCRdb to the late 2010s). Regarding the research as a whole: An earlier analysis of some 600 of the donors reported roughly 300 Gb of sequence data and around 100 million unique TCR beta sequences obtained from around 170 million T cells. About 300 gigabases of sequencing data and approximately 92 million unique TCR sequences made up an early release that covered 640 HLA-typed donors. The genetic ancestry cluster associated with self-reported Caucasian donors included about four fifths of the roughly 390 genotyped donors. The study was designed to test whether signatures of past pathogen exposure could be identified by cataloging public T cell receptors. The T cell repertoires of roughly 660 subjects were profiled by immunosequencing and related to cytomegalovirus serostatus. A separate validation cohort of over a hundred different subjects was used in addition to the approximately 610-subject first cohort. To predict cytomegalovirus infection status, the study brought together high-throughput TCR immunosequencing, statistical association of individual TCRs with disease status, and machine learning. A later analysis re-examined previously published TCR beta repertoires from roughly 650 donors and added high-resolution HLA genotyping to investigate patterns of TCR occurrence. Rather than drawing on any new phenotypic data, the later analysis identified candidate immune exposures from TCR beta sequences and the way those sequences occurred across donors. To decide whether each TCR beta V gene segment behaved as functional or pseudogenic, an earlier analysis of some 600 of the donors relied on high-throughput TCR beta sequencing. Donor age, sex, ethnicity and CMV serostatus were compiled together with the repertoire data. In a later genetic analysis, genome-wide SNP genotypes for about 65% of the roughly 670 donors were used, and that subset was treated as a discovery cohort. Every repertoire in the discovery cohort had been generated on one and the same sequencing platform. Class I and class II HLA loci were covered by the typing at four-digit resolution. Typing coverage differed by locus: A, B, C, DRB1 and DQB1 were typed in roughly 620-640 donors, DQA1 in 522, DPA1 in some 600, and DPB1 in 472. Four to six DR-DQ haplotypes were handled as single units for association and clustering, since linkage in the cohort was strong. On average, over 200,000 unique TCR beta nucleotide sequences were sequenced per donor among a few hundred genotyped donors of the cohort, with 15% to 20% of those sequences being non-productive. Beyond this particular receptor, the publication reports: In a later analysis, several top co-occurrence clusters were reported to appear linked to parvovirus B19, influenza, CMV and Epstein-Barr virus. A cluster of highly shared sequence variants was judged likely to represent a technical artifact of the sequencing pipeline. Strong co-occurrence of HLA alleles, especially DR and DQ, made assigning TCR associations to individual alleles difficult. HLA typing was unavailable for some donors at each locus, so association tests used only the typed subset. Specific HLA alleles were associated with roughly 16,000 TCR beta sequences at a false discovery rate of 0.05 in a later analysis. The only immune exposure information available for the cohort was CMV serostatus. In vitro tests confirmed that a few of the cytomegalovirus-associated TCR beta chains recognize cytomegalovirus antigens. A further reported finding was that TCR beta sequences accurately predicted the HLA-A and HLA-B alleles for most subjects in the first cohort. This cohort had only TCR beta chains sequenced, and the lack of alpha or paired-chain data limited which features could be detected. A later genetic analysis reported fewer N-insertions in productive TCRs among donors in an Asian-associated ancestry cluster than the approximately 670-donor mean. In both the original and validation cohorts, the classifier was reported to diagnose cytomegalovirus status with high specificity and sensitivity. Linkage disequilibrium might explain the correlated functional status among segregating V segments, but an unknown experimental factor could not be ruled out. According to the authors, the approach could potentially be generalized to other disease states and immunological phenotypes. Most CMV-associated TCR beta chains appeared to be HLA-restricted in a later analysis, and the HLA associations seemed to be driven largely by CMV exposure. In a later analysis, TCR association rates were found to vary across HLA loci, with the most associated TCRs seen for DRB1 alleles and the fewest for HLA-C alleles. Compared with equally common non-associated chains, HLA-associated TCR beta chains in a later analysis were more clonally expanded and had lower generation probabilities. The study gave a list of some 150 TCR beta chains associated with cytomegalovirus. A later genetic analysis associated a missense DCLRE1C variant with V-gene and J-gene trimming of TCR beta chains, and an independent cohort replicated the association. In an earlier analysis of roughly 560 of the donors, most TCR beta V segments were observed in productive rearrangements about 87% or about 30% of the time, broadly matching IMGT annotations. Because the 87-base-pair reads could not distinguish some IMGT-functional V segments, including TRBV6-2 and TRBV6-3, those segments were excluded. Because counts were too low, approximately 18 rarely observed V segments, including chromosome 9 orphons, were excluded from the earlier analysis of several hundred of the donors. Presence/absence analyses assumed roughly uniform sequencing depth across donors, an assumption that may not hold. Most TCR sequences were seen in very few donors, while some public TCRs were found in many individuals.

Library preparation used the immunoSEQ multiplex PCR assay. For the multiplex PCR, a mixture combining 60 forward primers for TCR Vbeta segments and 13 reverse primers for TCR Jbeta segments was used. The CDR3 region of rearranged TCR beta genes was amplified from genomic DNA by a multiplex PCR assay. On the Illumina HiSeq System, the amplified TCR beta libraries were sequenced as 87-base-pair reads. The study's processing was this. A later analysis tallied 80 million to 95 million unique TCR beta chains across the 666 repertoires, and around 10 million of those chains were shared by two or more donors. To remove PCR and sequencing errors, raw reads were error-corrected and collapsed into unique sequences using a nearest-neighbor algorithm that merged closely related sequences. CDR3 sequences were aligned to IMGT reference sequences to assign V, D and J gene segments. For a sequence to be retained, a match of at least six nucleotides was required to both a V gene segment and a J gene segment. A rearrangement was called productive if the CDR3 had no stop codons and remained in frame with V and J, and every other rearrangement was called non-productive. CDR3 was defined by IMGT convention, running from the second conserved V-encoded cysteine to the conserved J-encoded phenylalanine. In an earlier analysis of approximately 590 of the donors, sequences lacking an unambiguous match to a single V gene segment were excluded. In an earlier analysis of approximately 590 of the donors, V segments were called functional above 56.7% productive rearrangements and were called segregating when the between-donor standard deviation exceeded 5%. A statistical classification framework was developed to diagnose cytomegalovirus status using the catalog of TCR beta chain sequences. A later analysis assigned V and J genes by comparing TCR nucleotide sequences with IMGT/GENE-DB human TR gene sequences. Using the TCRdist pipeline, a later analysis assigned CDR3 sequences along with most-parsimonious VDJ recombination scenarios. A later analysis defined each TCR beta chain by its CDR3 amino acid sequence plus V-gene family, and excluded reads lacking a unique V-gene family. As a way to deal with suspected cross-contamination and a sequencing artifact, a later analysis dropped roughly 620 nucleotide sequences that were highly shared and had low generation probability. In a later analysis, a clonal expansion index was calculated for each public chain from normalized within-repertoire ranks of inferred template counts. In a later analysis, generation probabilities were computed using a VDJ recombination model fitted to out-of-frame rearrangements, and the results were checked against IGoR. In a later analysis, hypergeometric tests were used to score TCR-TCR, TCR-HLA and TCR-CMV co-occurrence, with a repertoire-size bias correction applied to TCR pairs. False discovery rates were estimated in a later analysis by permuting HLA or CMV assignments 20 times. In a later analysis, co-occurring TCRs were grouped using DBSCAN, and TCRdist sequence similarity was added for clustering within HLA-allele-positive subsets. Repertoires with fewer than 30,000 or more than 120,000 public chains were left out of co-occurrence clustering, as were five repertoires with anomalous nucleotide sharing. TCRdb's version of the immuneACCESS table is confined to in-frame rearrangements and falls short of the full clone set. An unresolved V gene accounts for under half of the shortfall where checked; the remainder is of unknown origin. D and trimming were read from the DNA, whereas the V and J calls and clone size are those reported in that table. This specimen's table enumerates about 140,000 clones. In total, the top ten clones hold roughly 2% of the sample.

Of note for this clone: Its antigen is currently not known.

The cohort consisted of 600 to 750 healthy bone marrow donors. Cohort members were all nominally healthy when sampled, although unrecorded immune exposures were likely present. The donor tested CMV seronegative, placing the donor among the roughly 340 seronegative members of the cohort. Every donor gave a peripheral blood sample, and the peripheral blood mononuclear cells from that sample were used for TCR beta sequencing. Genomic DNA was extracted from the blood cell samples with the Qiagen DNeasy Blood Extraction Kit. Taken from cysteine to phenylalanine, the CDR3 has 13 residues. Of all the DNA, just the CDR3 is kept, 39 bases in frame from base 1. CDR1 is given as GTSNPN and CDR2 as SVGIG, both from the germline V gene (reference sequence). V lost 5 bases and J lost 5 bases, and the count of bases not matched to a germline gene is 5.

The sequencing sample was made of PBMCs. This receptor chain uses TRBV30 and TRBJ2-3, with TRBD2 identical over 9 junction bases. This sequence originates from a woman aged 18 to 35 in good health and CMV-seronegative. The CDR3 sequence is CAWGGLAIDTQYF. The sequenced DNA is TGTGCCTGGGGGGGACTAGCAATAGATACGCAGTATTTT.